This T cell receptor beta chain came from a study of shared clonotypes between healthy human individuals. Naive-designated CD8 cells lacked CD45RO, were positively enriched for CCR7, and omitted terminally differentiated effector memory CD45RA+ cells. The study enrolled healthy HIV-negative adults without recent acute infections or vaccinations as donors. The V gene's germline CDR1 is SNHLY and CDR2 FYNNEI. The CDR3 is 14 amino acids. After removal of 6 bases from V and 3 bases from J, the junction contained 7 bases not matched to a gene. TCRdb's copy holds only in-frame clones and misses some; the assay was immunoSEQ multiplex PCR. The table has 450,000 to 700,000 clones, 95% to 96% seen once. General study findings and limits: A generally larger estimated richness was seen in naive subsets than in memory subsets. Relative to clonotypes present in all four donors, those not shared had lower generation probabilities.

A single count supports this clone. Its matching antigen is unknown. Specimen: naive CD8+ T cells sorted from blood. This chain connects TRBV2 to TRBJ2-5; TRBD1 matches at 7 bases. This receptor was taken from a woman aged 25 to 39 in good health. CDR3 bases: TGTGCCAGCAGAGAGACAGGGCCCAAAGAGACCCAGTACTTC. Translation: CASRETGPKETQYF.